A selection of T cell receptor beta chains follows, all from one sample in a study of OX40 agonist ivuxolimab in advanced cancers. TCRdb's copy holds only in-frame clones and misses some; the assay was immunoSEQ multiplex PCR. Counted here are some 60,000 clones, about 90% occurring once; the ten biggest clones make up 11% to 15%. The sequences come from CD4+ or CD8+ T cells sorted from blood, collected in a trial of the OX40 agonist ivuxolimab. The receptors derive from an adult with an advanced solid tumor such as melanoma, head and neck, liver or kidney cancer. Each CDR3 is given with its conserved first and last residue. Fields, in order: V gene, J gene, D gene, clone size, CDR3 protein, CDR3 DNA. The D gene is left open where the match is weak. Clone sizes are given selectively: once, few, many, or a class where the clone is expanded.

>TRBV6-1|TRBJ1-5|TRBD1|once
CASSDGQVFQPQHF
TGTGCCAGCAGTGATGGACAGGTCTTTCAGCCCCAGCATTTT
>TRBV7-2|TRBJ2-2|TRBD1|-
CASSDRALHTGELFF
TGTGCCAGCAGCGACAGGGCACTGCACACCGGGGAGCTGTTTTTT
>TRBV19|TRBJ2-2|-|-
CASSIDRETTGELFF
TGTGCCAGTAGTATCGATCGGGAGACCACCGGGGAGCTGTTTTTT
>TRBV18|TRBJ1-6|TRBD1|-
CASSARDSSNSPLHF
TGTGCCAGCTCAGCCCGGGACAGCTCGAATTCACCCCTCCACTTT
>TRBV28|TRBJ2-7|-|-
CASSRGGGIYEQYF
TGTGCCAGCAGCCGTGGGGGCGGGATTTACGAGCAGTACTTC
>TRBV10-3|TRBJ2-7|TRBD2|-
CAISNTSGRSYEQYF
TGTGCCATCAGTAACACTAGCGGTCGCTCCTACGAGCAGTACTTC
>TRBV6-4|TRBJ2-2|-|-
CASSDSGRTATGELFF
TGTGCCAGCAGTGACTCGGGCAGGACGGCGACCGGGGAGCTGTTTTTT
>TRBV7-8|TRBJ2-5|-|once
CASTSGWETQYF
TGTGCCAGCACCTCCGGGTGGGAGACCCAGTACTTC
>TRBV11-2|TRBJ1-1|-|-
CASSLGEAFF
TGTGCCAGCAGCTTAGGGGAAGCCTTCTTT
>TRBV28|TRBJ2-7|TRBD2|-
CASSYWEGGTYEQYF
TGTGCCAGCAGTTACTGGGAGGGCGGCACCTACGAGCAGTACTTC
>TRBV29-1|TRBJ2-6|TRBD1|-
CSVSGGASGANVLTF
TGCAGCGTTTCAGGGGGCGCCTCCGGGGCCAACGTCCTGACTTTC
>TRBV20-1|TRBJ2-7|-|few
CSASDSYEQYF
TGCAGTGCTTCCGACAGCTACGAGCAGTACTTC
>TRBV19|TRBJ2-5|TRBD1|-
CASSLGTGGPETQYF
TGTGCCAGTAGTCTAGGGACAGGGGGCCCGGAGACCCAGTACTTC
>TRBV7-9|TRBJ2-7|TRBD2|-
CASSFGTSGYEQYF
TGTGCCAGCAGCTTCGGGACTAGCGGTTACGAGCAGTACTTC
>TRBV19|TRBJ2-3|-|-
CASSLGPRTDTQYF
TGTGCCAGTAGTCTGGGACCGCGCACAGATACGCAGTATTTT
>TRBV2|TRBJ2-2|-|-
CARKKAGSNTGELFF
TGTGCCCGTAAAAAAGCGGGTTCGAACACCGGGGAGCTGTTTTTT
>TRBV7-2|TRBJ1-5|-|-
CASSLEFTGTQHF
TGTGCCAGCAGCTTAGAATTTACAGGGACCCAGCATTTT